A single sample gave rise to the 18 T cell receptor beta chains below, sequenced in a study of PD-1 blockade in classical Hodgkin lymphoma. Generated by immunoSEQ multiplex PCR, the TCRdb table keeps only in-frame clones and is missing some. Here the sample spans around 10,000 clones, about 93% being singletons. No patient escaped relapse after autologous stem cell transplantation, and brentuximab vedotin exposure varied. The starting material was peripheral blood mononuclear cells (PBMCs), obtained at baseline. These receptors all come from a human donor with classical Hodgkin lymphoma.

A few counts support this clone. The chain has TRBV6-1 and TRBJ2-5, with 8 bases that match TRBD1. In germline, CDR1 is MNHNS, CDR2 SASEGT. The CDR3 is 18 residues long. V dropped 3 bases and J dropped 0; count of bases not matched to a gene: 12. The CDR3 sequence is CASSDLIGTGGNQETQYF. Written as DNA, the CDR3 is TGTGCCAGCAGTGATCTGATTGGTACAGGGGGGAACCAAGAGACCCAGTACTTC.

CDR3 nucleotides: TGTGCCAGCAGCTGGGAGGGCCTTGGCGGGGAGCTGTTTTTT. It yields the protein CASSWEGLGGELFF. The chain employs TRBV7-9 and TRBJ2-2; the match to TRBD2 covers 7 bases. CDR3 size: 14 residues. Germline values: CDR1 SEHNR, CDR2 FQNEAQ (reference sequence). V trimming: 4 bases; J trimming: 7 bases; junction bases outside the gene matches: 6.

The rearrangement uses TRBV18 and TRBJ1-1, with D uncertain. CDR3 size: 16 residues. Germline CDR1 KGHSH, CDR2 LQKENI. The V gene lost 1 base and the J gene lost 4 bases, with 16 bases spanning the gap. The CDR3 coding sequence is TGTGCCAGCTCACCACTTCAAGGGATGGAGAGCACTGAAGCTTTCTTT. This gives the protein CASSPLQGMESTEAFF.

A single count supports this clone. The chain links TRBV21-1 to TRBJ2-4; the D call TRBD2 from the table was never checked on the DNA. TRBV21-1 is deemed a pseudogene. The CDR3 has 14 amino acids. CDR3 protein: CASSTYEAKNIQYF. The CDR3 DNA reads as TGTGCCAGCAGCACCTATGAAGCCAAAAACATTCAGTACTTC.

The chain recombines TRBV27 with TRBJ2-5; D possibly corresponds to TRBD1 (5 bases). V was trimmed by 6 bases and J by 1 base, leaving 15 bases between them. CDR1 and CDR2 from the germline V gene are MNHEY and SMNVEV (reference sequence). The CDR3 totals 15 residues. The CDR3 bases are TGTGCCAGCAGCCTCCTAAGGGGTTCCCAAGAGACCCAGTACTTC. It is translated as CASSLLRGSQETQYF.

The chain is built from TRBV27 and TRBJ1-5, with D possibly matching TRBD1 (5 bases). This CDR3 is 16 amino acids long. The V end lost 3 bases, the J end lost 3 bases, and 15 bases lay between the germline ends. The germline CDR1 and CDR2 sequences are MNHEY and SMNVEV (reference sequence). CDR3 sequence: CASSLGGTLPNQPQHF. CDR3 DNA sequence: TGTGCCAGCAGTTTGGGGGGAACCCTCCCCAATCAGCCCCAGCATTTT.

J is TRBJ2-2 and V is TRBV5-4, with TRBD1 matching 9 bases. The germline V gene encodes CDR1 SGHNT and CDR2 YYREEE (reference sequence). V shed 3 bases and J 8 bases; nucleotides not matched to a gene: 11. The CDR3 runs to 16 residues. The CDR3 is CASSSRRDRVGGELFF. The CDR3 DNA is TGTGCCAGCAGCTCGCGGCGGGACAGGGTGGGGGGGGAGCTGTTTTTT. The full variable domain, rest sourced from reference TRBV5-4 and TRBJ2-2, is ETGVTQSPTHLIKTRGQQVTLRCSSQSGHNTVSWYQQALGQGPQFIFQYYREEENGRGNFPPRFSGLQFPNYSSELNVNALELDDSALYLCASSSRRDRVGGELFFGEGSRLTVL.

J is TRBJ2-7 and V is TRBV25-1; possible D gene TRBD1, 7 bases. Trimming stripped 10 bases from V and 2 bases from J, with 15 bases between. The length of the CDR3 is 13 residues. Per germline, CDR1 MGHDK and CDR2 SYGVNS. The CDR3 bases are TGTGCCATCCAGGGGGGAGAAACCTACGAGCAGTACTTC. Protein product: CAIQGGETYEQYF.

The V and J genes are TRBV27 and TRBJ2-6, with D perhaps matching TRBD1 (6 bases). The germline V gene has CDR1 MNHEY and CDR2 SMNVEV (reference sequence). V was trimmed by 6 bases and J by 4 bases, leaving 16 bases between them. This CDR3 region has 16 residues. CDR3 DNA sequence: TGTGCCAGCAGACGACAGGCTGCCTCCGGGGCCAACGTCCTGACTTTC. Translation: CASRRQAASGANVLTF.

The chain links TRBV4-1 to TRBJ2-5, with D possibly matching TRBD2 (5 bases). Per the germline V gene, CDR1 is MGHRA and CDR2 is YSYEKL. Trimming took off 0 bases at V and 5 bases at J, with 16 bases between the two ends. The CDR3 loop spans 16 amino acids. The CDR3 region has the DNA TGCGCCAGCAGCCAAGATGGAGGAAACCCTTCGGAGACCCAGTACTTC. This codes for CASSQDGGNPSETQYF.

This chain uses TRBV11-3 with TRBJ2-1; D not resolved. V was cut by 5 bases and J by 7 bases, with 15 bases left in between. Germline V gene sequence: CDR1 SGHNT, CDR2 YENEEA. The CDR3 is 14 amino acids. CDR3 loop: CASSPPPWYNEQFF. The CDR3, as DNA: TGTGCCAGCAGCCCTCCCCCCTGGTATAATGAGCAGTTCTTC. The whole variable domain, remainder taken from reference TRBV11-3 and TRBJ2-1, is EAGVVQSPRYKIIEKKQPVAFWCNPISGHNTLYWYLQNLGQGPELLIRYENEEAVDDSQLPKDRFSAERLKGVDSTLKIQPAELGDSAVYLCASSPPPWYNEQFFGPGTRLTVL.

This chain uses TRBV6-4 with TRBJ2-1, with D perhaps matching TRBD1 (5 bases). Germline CDR1 reads MRHNA; CDR2 reads SNTAGT. This CDR3 is built from 13 residues. V was pared by 6 bases and J by 4 bases, with 10 bases between. DNA of the CDR3: TGTGCCAGCAGCGACACAGGATACAATGAGCAGTTCTTC. Its protein is CASSDTGYNEQFF.

The V gene is TRBV7-9, the J gene TRBJ2-7; TRBD2 aligns across 7 bases. Germline-derived CDR1 and CDR2 are SEHNR and FQNEAQ (reference sequence). V lost 6 bases, J lost 2 bases, and 7 bases stayed unmatched. The CDR3 runs 14 residues. As DNA, the CDR3 is TGTGCCAGCAGTCCCCCCGGACTAGCCTACGAGCAGTACTTC. It translates to CASSPPGLAYEQYF.

V and J are TRBV5-1 and TRBJ2-7; no clear D gene. The CDR3 covers 14 residues. Trimming left V 4 bases short and J 5 bases short, with 16 bases between. Per the germline V gene, CDR1 is SGHRS and CDR2 is YFSETQ. The CDR3 loop is CASSPTPLGNEQYF. Here the CDR3 DNA reads TGCGCCAGCAGCCCAACACCTCTGGGGAACGAGCAGTACTTC.

About this clone: At one of its ends the junction is not consistent with the germline gene, which may arise from a read error. The rearrangement joins TRBV7-7 to TRBJ2-5; 7 nucleotides match TRBD2. CDR1 and CDR2 (germline): SSHAT, FNYEAQ (reference sequence). The CDR3 length is 14 residues. The CDR3 here is CASSRLALQETQYF. In DNA form, the CDR3 reads TGTGCTAGCAGCCGACTAGCTCTTCAAGAGACCCAGTACTTC.

This clone was seen only a few times. The chain employs TRBV19 and TRBJ2-2, with D perhaps matching TRBD1 (5 bases). The length of the CDR3 is 15 residues. V lost 2 bases, J lost 3 bases, and 10 bases lay in between. Looked up from germline, CDR1 is LNHDA and CDR2 is SQIVND (reference sequence). The CDR3 DNA follows: TGTGCCAGTAGTATACTGGGGCAGCACACCGGGGAGCTGTTTTTT. Residues: CASSILGQHTGELFF.

The chain couples TRBV14 to TRBJ1-2, with D possibly matching TRBD1 (6 bases). This CDR3 comprises 14 residues. CDR1 is SGHDN and CDR2 is FVKESK in the germline V gene. Trimming stripped 4 bases from V and 7 bases from J, with 16 bases between. Here the CDR3 reads CASSPKVGGVGYTF. The CDR3 DNA is TGTGCCAGCAGCCCGAAGGTGGGGGGCGTTGGCTACACCTTC.

This clone was picked up one time. The CDR3 reads CATTTGGIYGYTF. CDR3 in DNA: TGTGCCACCACGACAGGGGGGATTTATGGCTACACCTTC. V is TRBV19 and J is TRBJ1-2, with 9 bases identical to TRBD1. CDR3 length: 13 amino acids. Germline V gene lookup returns CDR1 LNHDA and CDR2 SQIVND (reference sequence). J gave up 5 bases and V 10 bases, and 8 bases lay outside the gene matches.